This T cell receptor (beta chain) was documented in a study of blood T cell repertoires in COVID-19. Across the study: Whether acute or convalescent, the COVID-19 samples came from the United States, Italy and Spain. T cells, B-cell-depleted T cells, or PBMCs supplied cDNA or gDNA.

Per the authors' pipeline: Counts of nucleated cells, estimated from reference gene primer amplification, were obtained. Sequenced by immunoSEQ multiplex PCR; TCRdb stores in-frame clones only, minus some. V and J calls and clone size are given by that table; D and trimming were obtained from the DNA. The repertoire has about 100,000 clones, roughly 88% of them found once; the top ten carry roughly 2.3%. CDR1 and CDR2 from the germline V gene are GTSNPN and SVGIG (reference sequence). V lost 5 bases to trimming and J lost 2 bases; unmatched junction nucleotides: 6. The CDR3 runs to 14 residues. Sequenced material: peripheral blood. V is TRBV30 and J is TRBJ2-7, with 10 bases matching TRBD1. The receptor comes from a human donor in a cohort sampled during active COVID-19. The CDR3 protein is CAWADRGLAYEQYF. The CDR3 DNA follows: TGTGCCTGGGCCGACAGGGGGCTTGCCTACGAGCAGTACTTC.